These 32 T cell receptor beta chains were sequenced from one sample in a study of shared clonotypes between healthy human individuals. Generated by immunoSEQ multiplex PCR, the TCRdb table keeps only in-frame clones and is missing some. The sample contains some 2,500,000 clones, around 90% of which appear only once. The sequenced sample consisted of naive CD4+ T cells from PBMCs. Subset reported: CD45RA+ positively selected. These receptors came from a man aged 18 to 30 in good health. Some clones in this sample may be carry-over from other donors' samples.

The V call is TRBV9, the J call TRBJ2-7, with D tentatively TRBD1 (5 bases). CDR1 and CDR2 from the germline V gene are SGDLS and YYNGEE. The V gene lost 0 bases and the J gene lost 6 bases, with 13 bases spanning the gap. The CDR3 spans 14 residues. The CDR3 coding sequence is TGTGCCAGCAGCGTAGATCTGGGCACAGGCGAGCAGTACTTC. It translates to CASSVDLGTGEQYF.

This clone was observed a single time. This chain uses TRBV5-4 with TRBJ1-4; D is unresolved. CDR1 is SGHNT and CDR2 is YYREEE in the germline V gene (reference sequence). The V end was cut by 2 bases, the J end by 2 bases, with 10 bases between. The CDR3 consists of 15 residues. CDR3 residues: CASSLAGSTNEKLFF. The CDR3 DNA follows: TGTGCCAGCAGCTTAGCGGGGTCGACTAATGAAAAACTGTTTTTT.

The rearrangement uses TRBV6-1 and TRBJ1-2; the match to TRBD1 covers 10 bases. Germline CDR1 is MNHNS and CDR2 is SASEGT. The V and J ends lost 6 bases and 3 bases, in that order; junction bases with no gene match: 7. There are 15 residues in the CDR3. CDR3 region: CASSQTGTGDYGYTF. As DNA, the CDR3 is TGTGCCAGCAGCCAGACCGGGACAGGGGACTATGGCTACACCTTC.

The J gene is TRBJ2-2, the V gene TRBV7-2; 7 bases map to TRBD2. Germline CDR1 and CDR2: SGHTA and FQGNSA. With V trimmed by 5 bases and J by 6 bases, 12 bases remained unmatched. The CDR3 consists of 16 residues. The CDR3 region is CASSLVGSGIAGELFF. CDR3 DNA: TGTGCCAGCAGCCTGGTCGGCAGCGGGATTGCCGGGGAGCTGTTTTTT. The full variable domain, its missing parts supplied by reference TRBV7-2 and TRBJ2-2, is GAGVSQSPSNKVTEKGKDVELRCDPISGHTALYWYRQSLGQGLEFLIYFQGNSAPDKSGLPSDRFSAERTGGSVSTLTIQRTQQEDSAVYLCASSLVGSGIAGELFFGEGSRLTVL.

V gene TRBV28 combines with J gene TRBJ1-5; 9 nucleotides line up with TRBD1. CDR3 length equals 18 residues. Looked up from germline, CDR1 is MDHEN and CDR2 is SYDVKM. The V and J ends lost 5 bases and 1 base, in that order; junction bases with no gene match: 12. The CDR3 spells CASSDQTGGDLSNQPQHF. CDR3 sequence (DNA): TGTGCCAGCAGTGACCAGACAGGGGGGGACCTAAGCAATCAGCCCCAGCATTTT. The variable domain in full, completed from reference TRBV28 and TRBJ1-5, reads DVKVTQSSRYLVKRTGEKVFLECVQDMDHENMFWYRQDPGLGLRLIYFSYDVKMKEKGDIPEGYSVSREKKERFSLILESASTNQTSMYLCASSDQTGGDLSNQPQHFGDGTRLSIL.

The V and J genes are TRBV5-1 and TRBJ2-7; 8 bases fit TRBD2. The CDR3 extends over 15 amino acids. Germline V gives CDR1 SGHRS, CDR2 YFSETQ. V shed 4 bases, J shed 3 bases, and the junction held 9 bases outside the gene matches. CDR3 DNA sequence: TGCGCCAGCAGCCCCCAGAGCGGGGGTTACTACGAGCAGTACTTC. Protein: CASSPQSGGYYEQYF.

The V gene is TRBV4-3, the J gene TRBJ2-5; D is unclear. V lost 0 bases, J lost 0 bases, and 14 bases lay in between. The CDR3 is made up of 17 amino acids. Germline V gives CDR1 LGHNA, CDR2 YSLEER. CDR3 DNA: TGCGCCAGCAGCCAAGATCGCGCTATCACTAACCAAGAGACCCAGTACTTC. This gives the protein CASSQDRAITNQETQYF.

This chain connects TRBV10-2 to TRBJ2-5; 8 bases are a match to TRBD1. This CDR3 is built from 15 residues. Looked up from germline, CDR1 is WSHSY and CDR2 is SAAADI. Losses at the gene ends were 7 bases for V and 5 bases for J; bases not matched to a gene: 12. This chain's CDR3 is CASTPAGGRLETQYF. CDR3 DNA: TGCGCCAGCACCCCAGCAGGGGGCAGGTTGGAGACCCAGTACTTC.

V usage is TRBV18 and J usage is TRBJ2-7; D is perhaps TRBD2 (7 bases). Deletions cut 6 bases from V and 7 bases from J, with 16 bases between. Germline V lookup: CDR1 KGHSH, CDR2 LQKENI. This CDR3 contains 13 residues. The CDR3 is CASSSIRGAEQYF. CDR3 sequence (DNA): TGTGCCAGCTCCTCCATTCGGGGGGCAGAGCAGTACTTC.

This clone occurred a few times. The V call is TRBV7-9, the J call TRBJ1-1; no reliable D call. Germline V lookup: CDR1 SEHNR, CDR2 FQNEAQ (reference sequence). This CDR3 is built from 13 residues. V shed 1 base and J shed 5 bases, with 8 bases lying between them. The CDR3 DNA reads as TGTGCCAGCAGCTTAGTAACTCGGACTGAAGCTTTCTTT. Translating it yields CASSLVTRTEAFF.

The chain's CDR3 is CASSPGLAGPYEQYF. Written as DNA, the CDR3 is TGTGCCAGCAGCCCCGGACTAGCGGGTCCCTACGAGCAGTACTTC. The chain has TRBV7-2 and TRBJ2-7; TRBD2 matches at 11 bases. The CDR3 extends over 15 amino acids. Germline loops: CDR1 SGHTA, CDR2 FQGNSA. V gave up 5 bases and J gave up 2 bases; unmatched junction bases: 5.

This clone has a single count. The chain recombines TRBV19 with TRBJ2-1; 12 bases match TRBD2. CDR1 and CDR2 from the germline V gene are LNHDA and SQIVND (reference sequence). The CDR3 loop spans 17 amino acids. Trimming at V came to 1 base and at J to 3 bases, leaving 4 bases not matched to a gene. The CDR3 nucleotides are TGTGCCAGTAGTATAGTCCCACTAGCGGGAGGCTACAATGAGCAGTTCTTC. This gives the protein CASSIVPLAGGYNEQFF. Using reference TRBV19 and TRBJ2-1 for the parts outside the CDR3, the full variable domain is DGGITQSPKYLFRKEGQNVTLSCEQNLNHDAMYWYRQDPGQGLRLIYYSQIVNDFQKGDIAEGYSVSREKKESFPLTVTSAQKNPTAFYLCASSIVPLAGGYNEQFFGPGTRLTVL.

The chain joins TRBV5-1 to TRBJ2-7; D unclear. Germline assignment: CDR1 SGHRS and CDR2 YFSETQ. Trimming removed 0 bases at V and 3 bases at J, with 10 bases between. This CDR3 region has 14 residues. In DNA, the CDR3 is TGCGCCAGCAGCTTGGGATCCTCCTACTACGAGCAGTACTTC. The encoded protein is CASSLGSSYYEQYF.

The chain recombines TRBV28 with TRBJ2-5; TRBD2 matches 12 bases. Germline assignment: CDR1 MDHEN and CDR2 SYDVKM. This CDR3 is built from 15 residues. Trimming took 5 bases from V and 3 from J; bases not matched to a gene: 4. CDR3 DNA sequence: TGTGCCAGCAGTGCCTCTAGCGGGAGGGAAGAGACCCAGTACTTC. Encoded protein: CASSASSGREETQYF.

The chain recombines TRBV5-4 with TRBJ1-1, with 9 nucleotides matching TRBD1. The CDR3 is 12 residues long. CDR1 is SGHNT and CDR2 is YYREEE in the germline V gene (reference sequence). The junction had 6 bases not matched to a gene; V was cut back by 4 bases and J by 11 bases. The DNA of the CDR3 is TGTGCCAGCAGCCGGACAGGGGAGTCGGCTTTCTTT. Its translation is CASSRTGESAFF. Together with reference TRBV5-4 and TRBJ1-1, the CDR3 gives the full variable domain: ETGVTQSPTHLIKTRGQQVTLRCSSQSGHNTVSWYQQALGQGPQFIFQYYREEENGRGNFPPRFSGLQFPNYSSELNVNALELDDSALYLCASSRTGESAFFGQGTRLTVV.

The chain uses TRBV25-1 and TRBJ1-1; 9 bases agree with TRBD1. Trimming removed 8 bases from V and 5 bases from J; junction bases left unmatched: 15. The CDR3 extends over 16 amino acids. Germline V CDR1 and CDR2: MGHDK, SYGVNS. The CDR3 region has the DNA TGTGCCAGCGCGACTCCGGGACAGGGTGTTGGAACTGAAGCTTTCTTT. The encoded protein is CASATPGQGVGTEAFF.

The chain employs TRBV15 and TRBJ2-3; TRBD2 is a possible D gene (6 bases). The ends were cut back, 2 bases at V and 0 bases at J, with 9 bases in the middle. This CDR3 comprises 15 residues. Germline lookup yields CDR1 LNHNV and CDR2 YYDKDF (reference sequence). The CDR3 nucleotides are TGTGCCACCAGCAGATTAGCGGATAGCACAGATACGCAGTATTTT. It yields the protein CATSRLADSTDTQYF.

This chain uses TRBV5-1 with TRBJ2-7, with 13 nucleotides matching TRBD2. V was clipped by 7 bases and J by 2 bases; unmatched bases: 12. This CDR3 has 17 residues. CDR1 is SGHRS, CDR2 YFSETQ, per germline. As DNA, the CDR3 is TGCGCCAGCTCATGGACTAGCGGGAGTGATGGGGCCTACGAGCAGTACTTC. This gives the protein CASSWTSGSDGAYEQYF.

V gene TRBV5-1 combines with J gene TRBJ2-2, with 7 bases aligning to TRBD1. The length of the CDR3 is 15 residues. Germline CDR1 SGHRS, CDR2 YFSETQ. The J segment lost 3 bases and the V segment lost 3 bases, leaving 5 bases of the junction unmatched. The CDR3 sequence is CASSYDRADTGELFF. Written as DNA, the CDR3 is TGCGCCAGCAGCTACGACAGGGCGGACACCGGGGAGCTGTTTTTT.

The genes are TRBV6-4 and TRBJ2-1; D perhaps matches TRBD2 (5 bases). This CDR3 spans 17 amino acids. Trimming removed 4 bases at V and 9 bases at J, with 25 bases between. Germline CDR1 and CDR2: MRHNA and SNTAGT. The chain's CDR3 is CASSVHPFSVGSSEQFF. DNA of the CDR3: TGTGCCAGCAGTGTCCACCCATTTAGCGTAGGGTCCTCTGAGCAGTTCTTC.

The chain joins TRBV6-1 to TRBJ1-4, with 12 bases that match TRBD1. Germline V gives CDR1 MNHNS, CDR2 SASEGT. The CDR3 covers 16 residues. V lost 4 bases, J lost 7 bases, and 7 bases stayed unmatched. The CDR3 coding sequence is TGTGCCAGCAGTGTCCGGGACAGGGGGCTCGGTGAAAAACTGTTTTTT. This translates into CASSVRDRGLGEKLFF.

V is TRBV10-1 and J is TRBJ2-1; TRBD2 might be the D (5 bases). Trimming shortened V by 8 bases and J by 0 bases, and 11 bases separated the two germline ends. This CDR3 region has 14 residues. Per germline, CDR1 WNHNN and CDR2 SYGVQD (reference sequence). The CDR3: CASPRGNSYNEQFF. The CDR3 DNA reads TGCGCCAGCCCCAGAGGGAACTCCTACAATGAGCAGTTCTTC.

The CDR3 nucleotides read TGTGCCAGCAGTTACGCGGGGGAAAGGAGAAAGCAGTACTTC. The encoded protein is CASSYAGERRKQYF. The gene calls are TRBV6-6 and TRBJ2-7; 7 bases match TRBD2. V shed 2 bases, J shed 8 bases, and the junction held 9 bases outside the gene matches. Germline values: CDR1 MNHNY, CDR2 SVGAGI (reference sequence). The CDR3 consists of 14 residues.

The V and J genes are TRBV19 and TRBJ2-1, with 12 bases lining up with TRBD1. CDR3 length equals 14 residues. Unmatched junction bases numbered 5, after V lost 7 bases and J lost 7 bases. Germline V gene lookup returns CDR1 LNHDA and CDR2 SQIVND (reference sequence). The CDR3: CASMGTGGANEQFF. CDR3 coding DNA: TGTGCCAGTATGGGGACAGGGGGCGCGAATGAGCAGTTCTTC.

The gene calls are TRBV5-1 and TRBJ1-1, with a tentative D call TRBD1 (6 bases). Germline CDR1 and CDR2: SGHRS and YFSETQ. This CDR3 is 16 amino acids long. The ends were cut back, 0 bases at V and 5 bases at J, with 17 bases in the middle. As DNA, the CDR3 is TGCGCCAGCAGCTTGGCCACGTCAGGGGCTGTGACTGAAGCTTTCTTT. Its translation: CASSLATSGAVTEAFF.

V and J are TRBV11-2 and TRBJ2-7, with 10 bases matching TRBD1. Germline values: CDR1 SGHAT, CDR2 FQNNGV. There are 15 residues in the CDR3. The V segment lost 2 bases and the J segment 3 bases; nucleotides outside the gene matches: 4. The CDR3 coding sequence is TGTGCCAGCAGCTTAAGGGGACAGGGGTACTACGAGCAGTACTTC. Translated, it gives CASSLRGQGYYEQYF.

As DNA, the CDR3 is TGTGCCAGCAGTTTAAGCGGGACAGGTCCCCGTCGTGCATTCCAGCATTTT. Protein product: CASSLSGTGPRRAFQHF. The chain couples TRBV28 to TRBJ1-5; TRBD1 aligns across 8 bases. J was trimmed by 12 bases and V by 2 bases; bases with no gene match: 18. Germline V gene lookup returns CDR1 MDHEN and CDR2 SYDVKM. The CDR3 totals 17 residues.

This chain joins TRBV15 and TRBJ1-4; possibly TRBD1 for D (6 bases). CDR1 LNHNV and CDR2 YYDKDF come from the germline V gene (reference sequence). The ends were cut back, 6 bases at V and 7 bases at J, with 15 bases in the middle. The CDR3 is 14 residues long. The chain's CDR3 is CATSRTVFGEKLFF. CDR3 DNA: TGTGCCACCAGTAGGACAGTTTTCGGTGAAAAACTGTTTTTT.

This chain links TRBV5-5 with TRBJ1-4, with D perhaps matching TRBD1 (5 bases). The CDR3 has 14 amino acids. Germline-derived CDR1 and CDR2 are SGHKS and YYEKEE (reference sequence). Trimming took off 0 bases at V and 7 bases at J, with 10 bases between the two ends. The chain's CDR3 is CASSLGSRVEKLFF. The CDR3 bases are TGTGCCAGCAGCTTGGGTTCCAGGGTTGAAAAACTGTTTTTT.

V usage is TRBV28 and J usage is TRBJ1-4; 8 bases are shared with TRBD1. The CDR3 loop spans 17 amino acids. V dropped 6 bases and J dropped 5; count of bases not matched to a gene: 14. The germline V gene has CDR1 MDHEN and CDR2 SYDVKM. CDR3 loop: CASSSFEGQEGNEKLFF. DNA for the CDR3: TGTGCCAGCAGCAGTTTTGAGGGACAGGAAGGGAATGAAAAACTGTTTTTT.

The rearrangement joins TRBV7-9 to TRBJ1-1; D ambiguous. Germline V lookup: CDR1 SEHNR, CDR2 FQNEAQ (reference sequence). V was cut by 8 bases and J by 6 bases, with 10 bases left in between. CDR3 size: 11 residues. The DNA of the CDR3 is TGTGCCAGCCGCCGGGAGGCTGAAGCTTTCTTT. Amino acid sequence: CASRREAEAFF.

As concerns this clone: Other DNA sequences in this specimen translate into the identical CDR3. The CDR3 bases are TGCAGTGCTACACGAGAGACCCAGTACTTC. This translates into CSATRETQYF. V is TRBV20-1 and J is TRBJ2-5; D not certain. The germline V and J ends were trimmed by 4 bases and 4 bases, with 4 bases remaining between them. Looked up from germline, CDR1 is DFQATT and CDR2 is SNEGSKA (reference sequence). The CDR3 covers 10 residues.